This T cell receptor beta chain appears in the sequencing data of a study of PD-L1 blockade in urothelial cancer. Study information: It was at 3 weeks (second dose) and 6 weeks after treatment start that blood was analyzed. Blood yielded a median of approximately 130,000 T cells per sample.

Germline CDR1 and CDR2: SGHAT and FQNNGV. The ends were cut back, 7 bases at V and 7 bases at J, with 10 bases in the middle. The CDR3 has 12 residues. Every PCR was spiked with synthetic TCR analog templates. Here immunoSEQ multiplex PCR was the method, and the copy in TCRdb shows in-frame clones only, minus some. The sample has approximately 110,000 clones; around 85% are singletons. Every patient provided from 1 to 8 samples, collected pretreatment and on-treatment. The chain recombines TRBV11-2 with TRBJ2-2, with D possibly matching TRBD2 (6 bases). This specimen consisted of PBMCs, obtained around atezolizumab (anti-PD-L1) treatment. The receptor comes from a man aged 45-65 years with urothelial cancer. The CDR3 here is CASTKTSGELFF. CDR3 coding DNA: TGTGCCAGCACCAAGACTAGCGGGGAGCTGTTTTTT.